Listed below are T cell receptor beta chains from one sample, sequenced in a study of shared T cell receptors in the human thymus. The protocol was immunoSEQ multiplex PCR, while the TCRdb copy is restricted to in-frame clones and leaves out a portion. The sample shows about 660,000 clones, more than 75% of them seen only once. These data also featured in a second study, about human thymus T cells.

The material sequenced was thymocytes. These receptors originate from a boy in the first two years of life with a congenital heart defect. CDR3s include the opening cysteine and the closing phenylalanine or tryptophan. D genes are given only for firm matches. Size values are once, few and many counts, or a class for expanded clones, and some rows have none.

j_gene | d_gene | v_gene | abundance | CDR3nt | CDR3aa
TRBJ2-1 | NA | TRBV18 | NA | TGTGCCAGCTCCCGTGGAGCGGAGCAGTTCTTC | CASSRGAEQFF
TRBJ2-3 | NA | TRBV5-1 | NA | TGCGCCAGCAGCTTGGGGGGTCGGTTAGGGGAGGCCTCCACAGATACGCAGTATTTT | CASSLGGRLGEASTDTQYF
TRBJ2-7 | NA | TRBV4-2 | NA | TGTGCCAGCAGCCAAGTGAGAAGGGGGGACAGCTCCTACGAGCAGTACTTC | CASSQVRRGDSSYEQYF
TRBJ2-1 | TRBD1 | TRBV5-1 | NA | TGCGCCAGCAGCTTGGCCAGGGACAGCCACCTAAGCTCCTACAATGAGCAGTTCTTC | CASSLARDSHLSSYNEQFF
TRBJ1-2 | NA | TRBV14 | NA | TGTGCCAGCAGCCAAGAACAGGGACGGACCGTCCTGGGGGATGGCTACACCTTC | CASSQEQGRTVLGDGYTF
TRBJ2-3 | NA | TRBV5-1 | NA | TGCGCCAGCAGCCAAGATAGCGGTACTGTCACAGATACGCAGTATTTT | CASSQDSGTVTDTQYF
TRBJ2-1 | TRBD2 | TRBV5-1 | NA | TGCGCCAGCAGCTTGGCCAAGAGACTAGCGGGAGATGGCAATGAGCAGTTCTTC | CASSLAKRLAGDGNEQFF
TRBJ2-1 | TRBD2 | TRBV27 | few | TGTGCCAGCAGTTTATCCCCGCCCAGCGGGAGGTCATACAATGAGCAGTTCTTC | CASSLSPPSGRSYNEQFF
TRBJ2-5 | TRBD2 | TRBV6-5 | NA | TGTGCCAGCAGTTACCGCGGGAGTGAGACCCAGTACTTC | CASSYRGSETQYF
TRBJ2-7 | NA | TRBV21-1 | NA | TGTGCCAGCAGCAAAGGGCCAGGGGGTCCTCCCTACGAGCAGTACTTC | CASSKGPGGPPYEQYF
TRBJ2-7 | NA | TRBV10-1 | NA | TGCGCCGGGGGGGCCTCTGACTACGAGCAGTACTTC | CAGGASDYEQYF
TRBJ2-7 | TRBD2 | TRBV29-1 | once | TGCAGCGTTGAGAGGCGGGAGGGAGGGTACGAGCAGTACTTC | CSVERREGGYEQYF
TRBJ2-1 | TRBD2 | TRBV10-1 | NA | TGCGCCAGCAGCCACAGCGGGAGGGACGACAATGAGCAGTTCTTC | CASSHSGRDDNEQFF
TRBJ2-3 | TRBD2 | TRBV9 | NA | TGTGCCAGCAGCGTAGTTTCATCGACTAGCGGGAGAACAGATACGCAGTATTTT | CASSVVSSTSGRTDTQYF
TRBJ1-1 | TRBD1 | TRBV19 | NA | TGTGCCAGTAGCGTAGACGGACAGGGGGCGACGAACACTGAAGCTTTCTTT | CASSVDGQGATNTEAFF
TRBJ2-7 | NA | TRBV7-6 | NA | TGTGCCAGCTCTCCTTGGGGGCTACTCTACGAGCAGTACTTC | CASSPWGLLYEQYF
TRBJ1-5 | NA | TRBV7-9 | NA | TGTGCCAGCAGCTTAGAAGGGGGTGGTAGAAATCAGCCCCAGCATTTT | CASSLEGGGRNQPQHF
TRBJ2-3 | NA | TRBV7-9 | NA | TGTGCCAGCAGCTATTCGAAAGACAAAGATACGCAGTATTTT | CASSYSKDKDTQYF
TRBJ2-1 | TRBD2 | TRBV28 | NA | TGTGCCAGCAGCCCGGAGCGGGAGGTTCTGGGGCAGTTCTTC | CASSPEREVLGQFF
TRBJ2-1 | NA | TRBV5-4 | NA | TGTGCCAGCAGCCATGGGGGACTTGAGTTCTTC | CASSHGGLEFF
TRBJ2-3 | TRBD2 | TRBV4-1 | NA | TGCGCCAGCAGCCATAATAGCGGGAGATTGACAGATACGCAGTATTTT | CASSHNSGRLTDTQYF
TRBJ2-3 | NA | TRBV7-7 | NA | TGTGCCAGCAGCTTAGGGGCTATGGAAAGAAACACAGATACGCAGTATTTT | CASSLGAMERNTDTQYF
TRBJ1-1 | NA | TRBV29-1 | NA | TGCAGCGTTGGGGAGGGGATGAACACTGAAGCTTTCTTT | CSVGEGMNTEAFF
TRBJ1-1 | TRBD1 | TRBV5-1 | NA | TGCGCCAGCCAACCTAGCAGGGGGCATATCACTGAAGCTTTCTTT | CASQPSRGHITEAFF
TRBJ2-1 | TRBD2 | TRBV19 | NA | TGTGCCAGTAGGAAAGGGACTAGCGGGAGCGGTTCATCAGGGAATGAGCAGTTCTTC | CASRKGTSGSGSSGNEQFF
TRBJ2-1 | NA | TRBV11-2 | NA | TGTGCCAGCAGCTTAAGGGGGAGCTCCTACAATGAGCAGTTCTTC | CASSLRGSSYNEQFF
TRBJ2-7 | TRBD2 | TRBV27 | NA | TGTGCCAGCAGTTTGGAGCGGGGGCCCTACGAGCAGTACTTC | CASSLERGPYEQYF
TRBJ1-5 | NA | TRBV6-1 | NA | TGTGCCAGCAGTGAAGGTCAGACGGAGGGAAATCAGCCCCAGCATTTT | CASSEGQTEGNQPQHF
TRBJ2-7 | NA | TRBV11-3 | NA | TGTGCCAGCAGCCCAGGGGGGTATTTCTACGAGCAGTACTTC | CASSPGGYFYEQYF
TRBJ2-7 | NA | TRBV4-2 | NA | TGTGCCAGCAGCCAAGATTTGGGGCAGGGTCACGAGCAGTACTTC | CASSQDLGQGHEQYF
TRBJ1-4 | NA | TRBV19 | NA | TGTGCCAGTAGTAGACAGGCCCGGGGTGAAAAACTGTTTTTT | CASSRQARGEKLFF
TRBJ2-2 | TRBD2 | TRBV7-2 | NA | TGTGCCAGCAGCTTAACCGGGAGGGCCGGGACCGGGGAGCTGTTTTTT | CASSLTGRAGTGELFF
TRBJ1-1 | NA | TRBV11-3 | NA | TGTGCCAGCAGCTTACCCATCATGAACACTGAAGCTTTCTTT | CASSLPIMNTEAFF
TRBJ2-7 | TRBD2 | TRBV6-4 | once | TGTGCCAGCAGTGACTCGTTGGCAACTAGCGGGAGTATCAGCTCCTACGAGCAGTACTTC | CASSDSLATSGSISSYEQYF
TRBJ2-7 | TRBD1 | TRBV27 | once | TGTGCCAGCAGTTTAAAGGGACAGGGCCGCGAGCAGTACTTC | CASSLKGQGREQYF
TRBJ1-2 | NA | TRBV15 | NA | TGTGCCACCAGGAGGGTAGGGAAACTGAGGAGCTATGGCTACACCTTC | CATRRVGKLRSYGYTF
TRBJ2-1 | TRBD2 | TRBV25-1 | NA | TGTGCCAGCAGTGAATCCCGGGGGGATTACCTCGGTAATGAGCAGTTCTTC | CASSESRGDYLGNEQFF
TRBJ1-1 | NA | TRBV28 | NA | TGTGCCAGCAGTTTAGCCAGGGTTGGCACTGAAGCTTTCTTT | CASSLARVGTEAFF
TRBJ2-1 | NA | TRBV7-8 | NA | TGTGCCAGCAGCTTAGCCCGGGTTCACAATGAGCAGTTCTTC | CASSLARVHNEQFF
TRBJ2-7 | NA | TRBV28 | NA | TGTGCCAGCAATTCTCGAGATCCCTACGAGCAGTACTTC | CASNSRDPYEQYF
TRBJ2-2 | NA | TRBV27 | NA | TGTGCCAGCAGTTTCAGGACCGGGGAGCTGTTTTTT | CASSFRTGELFF
TRBJ2-7 | NA | TRBV28 | NA | TGTGCCAGCAGTTTACCTACGGTCCCGAGCTCCTACGAGCAGTACTTC | CASSLPTVPSSYEQYF